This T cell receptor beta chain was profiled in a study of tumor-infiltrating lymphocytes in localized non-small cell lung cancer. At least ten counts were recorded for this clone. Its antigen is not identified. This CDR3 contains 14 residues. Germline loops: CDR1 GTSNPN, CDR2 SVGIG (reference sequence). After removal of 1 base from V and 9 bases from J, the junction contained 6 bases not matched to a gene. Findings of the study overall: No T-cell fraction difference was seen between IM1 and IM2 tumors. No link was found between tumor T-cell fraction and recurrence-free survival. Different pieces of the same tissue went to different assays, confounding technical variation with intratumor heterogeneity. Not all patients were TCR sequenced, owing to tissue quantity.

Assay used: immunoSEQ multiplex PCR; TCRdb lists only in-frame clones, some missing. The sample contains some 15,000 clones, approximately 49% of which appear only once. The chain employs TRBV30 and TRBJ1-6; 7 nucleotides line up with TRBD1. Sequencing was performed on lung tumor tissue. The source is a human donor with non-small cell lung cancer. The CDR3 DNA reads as TGTGCCTGGAGTGGGCAGGGGGGAGTTTCACCCCTCCACTTT. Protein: CAWSGQGGVSPLHF.